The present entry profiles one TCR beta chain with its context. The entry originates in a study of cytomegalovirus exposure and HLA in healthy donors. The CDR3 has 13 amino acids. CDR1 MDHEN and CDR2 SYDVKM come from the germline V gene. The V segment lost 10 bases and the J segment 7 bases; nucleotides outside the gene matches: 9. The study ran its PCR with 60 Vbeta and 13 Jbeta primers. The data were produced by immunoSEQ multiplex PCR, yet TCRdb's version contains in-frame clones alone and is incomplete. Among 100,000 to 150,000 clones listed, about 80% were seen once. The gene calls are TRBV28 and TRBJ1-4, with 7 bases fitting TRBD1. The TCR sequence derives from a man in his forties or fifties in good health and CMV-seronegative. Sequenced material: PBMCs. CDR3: CATNGQVPEKLFF. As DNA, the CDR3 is TGTGCCACCAACGGACAGGTCCCTGAAAAACTGTTTTTT. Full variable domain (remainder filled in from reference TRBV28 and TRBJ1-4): DVKVTQSSRYLVKRTGEKVFLECVQDMDHENMFWYRQDPGLGLRLIYFSYDVKMKEKGDIPEGYSVSREKKERFSLILESASTNQTSMYLCATNGQVPEKLFFGSGTQLSVL.